The 32 T cell receptor beta chains below all came from one sample that was sequenced in a study of cytomegalovirus exposure and HLA in healthy donors. It was with 60 Vbeta and 13 Jbeta primers that the PCR ran. The repertoire was sequenced with immunoSEQ multiplex PCR; TCRdb's copy has only in-frame clones and lacks some. Among 150,000 to 200,000 clones, 80% to 90% were seen once, and the ten largest hold about 0.77%. Sequences were obtained from PBMCs. The receptor source for this set is a woman younger than 30 in good health and CMV-seronegative.

The chain combines TRBV5-1 with TRBJ2-1; D is uncertain. This CDR3 is built from 13 residues. Germline values: CDR1 SGHRS, CDR2 YFSETQ. V lost 1 base and J lost 6, with 8 bases in between. CDR3 amino acids: CASSLPSGNEQFF. DNA of the CDR3: TGCGCCAGCAGCTTGCCTTCCGGCAATGAGCAGTTCTTC.

The chain recombines TRBV25-1 with TRBJ2-7; 8 bases are shared with TRBD1. Germline CDR1 and CDR2: MGHDK and SYGVNS. V dropped 7 bases and J dropped 4; count of bases not matched to a gene: 9. This CDR3 is built from 14 residues. The CDR3 is CASTGAGGMYEQYF. In nucleotides, the CDR3 is TGTGCCAGCACGGGTGCAGGGGGCATGTACGAGCAGTACTTC.

The V call is TRBV6-1, the J call TRBJ2-7; D gene uncertain. Germline CDR1 is MNHNS and CDR2 is SASEGT. V dropped 6 bases and J dropped 3 bases, with 3 bases sitting between them. The CDR3 is made up of 10 amino acids. This CDR3 is CASSHYEQYF. Here the CDR3 DNA reads TGTGCCAGCAGCCACTACGAGCAGTACTTC.

V gene TRBV7-9 combines with J gene TRBJ2-7; the D is unclear. V gave up 5 bases and J gave up 0 bases, with 5 bases separating them. The CDR3 loop spans 12 amino acids. CDR1 and CDR2 from the germline V gene are SEHNR and FQNEAQ (reference sequence). The CDR3 DNA reads as TGTGCCAGCAGCGTGAGCTCCTACGAGCAGTACTTC. Translating gives CASSVSSYEQYF.

The V and J genes are TRBV7-2 and TRBJ2-7, with D possibly TRBD1 on 6 matching bases. The CDR3 spans 14 residues. V was pared by 2 bases and J by 3 bases, with 11 bases between. Germline values: CDR1 SGHTA, CDR2 FQGNSA. Written as DNA, the CDR3 is TGTGCCAGCAGCTTAAGGGGGAATATCTACGAGCAGTACTTC. This gives the protein CASSLRGNIYEQYF.

This clone has a single count. This rearrangement joins TRBV5-1 to TRBJ1-5; maybe TRBD1 (5 bases). V was cut by 4 bases and J by 7 bases, with 21 bases left in between. The CDR3 spans 16 residues. Germline assignment: CDR1 SGHRS and CDR2 YFSETQ. CDR3 residues: CASSPDGGGLGQPQHF. The CDR3 bases are TGCGCCAGCAGCCCGGACGGGGGGGGATTAGGACAGCCCCAGCATTTT.

The count of this clone is one. V is TRBV6-1 and J is TRBJ1-2, with D tentatively TRBD1 (5 bases). Trimming cost V 1 base and J 10 bases, with 10 bases left between them. The CDR3 extends over 12 amino acids. CDR1 is MNHNS and CDR2 is SASEGT in the germline V gene. The CDR3 sequence is CASSEVQGSYTF. The CDR3 coding sequence is TGTGCCAGCAGTGAAGTCCAGGGATCCTACACCTTC.

This clone was picked up one time. The chain links TRBV5-1 to TRBJ2-1, with 8 bases that match TRBD2. This CDR3 spans 15 amino acids. The V gene end was trimmed by 5 bases and the J gene end by 4 bases; junction bases not matched to a gene: 8. From germline, CDR1 is SGHRS and CDR2 YFSETQ. DNA for the CDR3: TGCGCCAGCAGTTCAGGACTAGCCGAGTACAATGAGCAGTTCTTC. Its translation is CASSSGLAEYNEQFF.

The chain has TRBV28 and TRBJ1-5, with a tentative D call TRBD1 (5 bases). Germline V gene sequence: CDR1 MDHEN, CDR2 SYDVKM. The V gene lost 8 bases and the J gene lost 6 bases, with 14 bases spanning the gap. The CDR3 is 13 residues long. This chain's CDR3 is CASVSGGVQPQHF. Here the CDR3 DNA reads TGTGCCAGCGTTAGTGGGGGGGTTCAGCCCCAGCATTTT. Combining the CDR3 with reference TRBV28 and TRBJ1-5 gives the whole variable domain DVKVTQSSRYLVKRTGEKVFLECVQDMDHENMFWYRQDPGLGLRLIYFSYDVKMKEKGDIPEGYSVSREKKERFSLILESASTNQTSMYLCASVSGGVQPQHFGDGTRLSIL.

V and J are TRBV27 and TRBJ2-3, with D possibly TRBD2 on 5 matching bases. The CDR3 covers 13 residues. Trimming removed 8 bases from V and 2 bases from J, with 11 bases in between. From germline, CDR1 is MNHEY and CDR2 SMNVEV (reference sequence). The CDR3 loop reads CASGRVDTDTQYF. The CDR3 bases are TGTGCCAGCGGGAGAGTGGACACAGATACGCAGTATTTT.

The V gene is TRBV6-1, the J gene TRBJ2-3; TRBD1 agrees at 8 bases. The CDR3 length is 15 residues. Germline V lookup: CDR1 MNHNS, CDR2 SASEGT. J was trimmed by 6 bases and V by 3 bases; bases with no gene match: 8. The CDR3 spells CASSEQGAIGDTQYF. The CDR3 coding sequence is TGTGCCAGCAGTGAGCAGGGGGCGATTGGGGATACGCAGTATTTT.

This clone turned up a few times. The chain uses TRBV2 and TRBJ1-4, with 9 bases fitting TRBD1. Germline lookup yields CDR1 SNHLY and CDR2 FYNNEI. The CDR3 length is 14 residues. V lost 8 bases to trimming and J lost 7 bases; unmatched junction nucleotides: 8. The CDR3 bases are TGTGCCAGCCGAACCGGGACAGGGAGTGAAAAACTGTTTTTT. Translation: CASRTGTGSEKLFF.

The genes are TRBV29-1 and TRBJ2-5; the D is unclear. The J call may be incorrect, as the DNA end agrees better with TRBJ2-7. This CDR3 has 11 residues. Germline V gene lookup returns CDR1 SQVTM and CDR2 ANQGSEA. The CDR3 loop reads CSGRSSYEQYF. The CDR3 DNA follows: TGCAGCGGAAGGAGCTCCTACGAGCAGTACTTC.

V and J are TRBV7-2 and TRBJ2-7, with a tentative D call TRBD1 (5 bases). The V gene lost 0 bases and the J gene lost 2 bases, with 14 bases spanning the gap. This CDR3 is 16 amino acids long. The germline V gene encodes CDR1 SGHTA and CDR2 FQGNSA. The CDR3 loop reads CASSLANRGRTYEQYF. The CDR3 DNA reads TGTGCCAGCAGCTTAGCCAATAGGGGCAGAACCTACGAGCAGTACTTC.

The chain joins TRBV5-5 to TRBJ1-1; unclear D gene. Trimming shortened V by 1 base and J by 6 bases, and 13 bases separated the two germline ends. Germline assignment: CDR1 SGHKS and CDR2 YYEKEE (reference sequence). The CDR3 is 14 amino acids. CDR3 residues: CASSLSPIEAEAFF. The CDR3 bases are TGTGCCAGCAGCTTGAGCCCGATCGAAGCTGAAGCTTTCTTT.

The J gene is TRBJ1-1, the V gene TRBV15, with a tentative D call TRBD1 (6 bases). The V gene's germline CDR1 is LNHNV and CDR2 YYDKDF (reference sequence). Trimming shortened V by 1 base and J by 1 base, and 13 bases separated the two germline ends. The CDR3 has 16 amino acids. The DNA for the CDR3 is TGTGCCACCAGCAGAGGTTTTTGGGGACAGAACACTGAAGCTTTCTTT. Its protein is CATSRGFWGQNTEAFF.

The chain couples TRBV6-1 to TRBJ2-1; TRBD2 matches 11 bases. The CDR3 is 16 residues long. Losses at the gene ends were 1 base for V and 5 bases for J; bases not matched to a gene: 4. Germline assignment: CDR1 MNHNS and CDR2 SASEGT. The CDR3 DNA is TGTGCCAGCAGTGAAGGGCTAGCGGGAGGCAACAATGAGCAGTTCTTC. Protein sequence: CASSEGLAGGNNEQFF.

The chain combines TRBV7-2 with TRBJ1-1; D may be TRBD1 (6 bases). This CDR3 contains 14 residues. V lost 5 bases, J lost 5 bases, and 15 bases lay in between. Germline V lookup: CDR1 SGHTA, CDR2 FQGNSA. DNA of the CDR3: TGTGCCAGCAGCGGGGAGGGGGGTGATACTGAAGCTTTCTTT. Encoded protein: CASSGEGGDTEAFF.

Details on this clone: This same CDR3 is encoded by further DNA sequences in the sample. The V and J genes are TRBV2 and TRBJ1-1, with TRBD1 matching over 7 bases. CDR3 length equals 13 residues. Germline V CDR1 and CDR2: SNHLY, FYNNEI. V lost 4 bases, J lost 1 base, and 0 bases stayed unmatched. The CDR3 DNA reads TGTGCCAGCAGTGGACAGGGGAACACTGAAGCTTTCTTT. Its protein is CASSGQGNTEAFF.

This rearrangement joins TRBV28 to TRBJ2-4; D is perhaps TRBD2 (5 bases). This CDR3 comprises 12 residues. Germline CDR1 and CDR2: MDHEN and SYDVKM. Trimming pared 5 bases from V and 10 bases from J, leaving 12 bases between. The CDR3 coding sequence is TGTGCCAGCAGTCCCTCCGCGGGTATTCAGTACTTC. Its protein product is CASSPSAGIQYF.

A few counts support this clone. The rearrangement uses TRBV28 and TRBJ2-1; 11 bases match TRBD2. The CDR3 has 15 residues. Germline loops: CDR1 MDHEN, CDR2 SYDVKM. V gave up 5 bases and J gave up 7 bases; unmatched junction bases: 7. The DNA for the CDR3 is TGTGCCAGCAGTCTAGCGGGAGGCCCGGTGAATGAGCAGTTCTTC. Its translation: CASSLAGGPVNEQFF.

In this sample, this clone turned up a few times. This rearrangement joins TRBV5-4 to TRBJ1-2; possible D gene TRBD1, 6 bases. V lost 3 bases and J lost 1, with 16 bases in between. This CDR3 spans 16 amino acids. Germline CDR1 and CDR2: SGHNT and YYREEE (reference sequence). The CDR3 protein is CASSSSRTDFNYGYTF. In nucleotides, the CDR3 is TGTGCCAGCAGCTCCAGCAGGACAGATTTTAACTATGGCTACACCTTC.

V and J are TRBV2 and TRBJ2-2; 8 bases line up with TRBD2. This CDR3 region has 16 residues. The ends lost 6 bases at V and 4 bases at J; junction bases unmatched: 10. Germline CDR1 is SNHLY and CDR2 is FYNNEI. CDR3 bases: TGTGCCAGCAGGACCACGGGAGGGGGGGCCACCGGGGAGCTGTTTTTT. Protein: CASRTTGGGATGELFF.

The rearrangement links TRBV5-6 to TRBJ2-2; unclear D gene. The CDR3 runs to 12 residues. Trimming took off 4 bases at V and 6 bases at J, with 7 bases between the two ends. The germline gives CDR1 SGHDT, CDR2 YYEEEE. This CDR3 reads CASSVQAGELFF. For the CDR3, the DNA is TGTGCCAGCAGCGTTCAGGCCGGGGAGCTGTTTTTT.

A few counts support this clone. The CDR3 nucleotides are TGTGCCAGCAGCTTAGATGGGCAGGGGAGCTATCAGCCCCAGCATTTT. It is translated as CASSLDGQGSYQPQHF. The chain carries TRBV11-2 and TRBJ1-5, with TRBD1 as a possible D gene (6 bases). Germline V lookup: CDR1 SGHAT, CDR2 FQNNGV. With 0 bases removed from V and 5 bases from J, the gap between germline ends came to 14 bases. The CDR3 is 16 amino acids. Full variable domain (rest looked up from reference TRBV11-2 and TRBJ1-5): EAGVAQSPRYKIIEKRQSVAFWCNPISGHATLYWYQQILGQGPKLLIQFQNNGVVDDSQLPKDRFSAERLKGVDSTLKIQPAKLEDSAVYLCASSLDGQGSYQPQHFGDGTRLSIL.

This clone was found a few times. The genes are TRBV11-2 and TRBJ2-5; 7 bases are shared with TRBD2. V lost 5 bases and J lost 5; bases outside the gene matches: 23. This CDR3 spans 19 amino acids. Germline loops: CDR1 SGHAT, CDR2 FQNNGV. CDR3 region: CASSIGSPGGGRARETQYF. CDR3 nucleotides: TGTGCCAGCAGCATAGGGTCCCCTGGTGGAGGGAGGGCCAGGGAGACCCAGTACTTC.

As DNA, the CDR3 is TGTGCCAGCAGCGGGGGGGGTGGCACAGATACGCAGTATTTT. Protein product: CASSGGGGTDTQYF. The rearrangement joins TRBV5-6 to TRBJ2-3, with 7 positions matching TRBD2. This CDR3 spans 14 amino acids. J was trimmed by 1 base and V by 4 bases; bases with no gene match: 3. Per germline, CDR1 SGHDT and CDR2 YYEEEE.

This clone was counted only a few times. DNA for the CDR3: TGTGCCAGCAGCCCCGTCCCCCACGGGTATGGCTACACCTTC. This sequence encodes CASSPVPHGYGYTF. The J gene is TRBJ1-2, the V gene TRBV28; D gene uncertain. The CDR3 is 14 amino acids. V was pared by 6 bases and J by 5 bases, with 16 bases between. CDR1 and CDR2 from the germline V gene are MDHEN and SYDVKM.

The J gene is TRBJ2-2, the V gene TRBV5-1, with a tentative D call TRBD1 (6 bases). The CDR3 consists of 17 residues. CDR1 is SGHRS, CDR2 YFSETQ, per germline. V was cut by 2 bases and J by 3 bases, with 17 bases left in between. The CDR3 loop reads CASSLAPHRADTGELFF. The CDR3, as DNA: TGCGCCAGCAGCTTAGCACCCCACAGGGCGGACACCGGGGAGCTGTTTTTT. Full variable domain (rest looked up from reference TRBV5-1 and TRBJ2-2): KAGVTQTPRYLIKTRGQQVTLSCSPISGHRSVSWYQQTPGQGLQFLFEYFSETQRNKGNFPGRFSGRQFSNSRSEMNVSTLELGDSALYLCASSLAPHRADTGELFFGEGSRLTVL.

The chain links TRBV30 to TRBJ1-2, with D possibly being TRBD1 (5 bases). Germline V gives CDR1 GTSNPN, CDR2 SVGIG (reference sequence). The CDR3 is made up of 12 amino acids. V lost 4 bases and J lost 8, with 14 bases in between. The CDR3 nucleotides are TGTGCCTGGATGGAGGGGCTTTACGGCTACACCTTC. This codes for CAWMEGLYGYTF.

This chain connects TRBV30 to TRBJ2-7, with no clear D. The CDR3 sequence is 13 residues long. The germline gives CDR1 GTSNPN, CDR2 SVGIG (reference sequence). The CDR3: CAMVERVAYEQYF. As DNA, the CDR3 is TGTGCAATGGTAGAGCGAGTTGCCTACGAGCAGTACTTC.

The rearrangement joins TRBV28 to TRBJ2-1; 8 bases agree with TRBD2. The V and J ends lost 5 bases and 8 bases, in that order; junction bases with no gene match: 14. Germline V gene lookup returns CDR1 MDHEN and CDR2 SYDVKM. The CDR3 is 16 amino acids. As DNA, the CDR3 is TGTGCCAGCAGTGCGCGGGGGGCGGGAGGTATCTATGAGCAGTTCTTC. As protein: CASSARGAGGIYEQFF.